This T cell receptor beta chain originates from a study of metastatic and nonmetastatic thyroid tumors. TCRdb re-clonotyped the PCR reads through MiXCR. The sample lists about 38,000 clones, 25% to 30% occurring once. Findings and caveats of the study: In blood and tumor, TCR beta diversity was reportedly significantly higher in malignant thyroid tumors than in benign nodules.

Ahead of thyroid surgery, no patient had received treatment of any kind. This clone was seen ten or more times. Its matching antigen is unknown. V lost 3 bases and J lost 4, with 14 bases in between. Per germline, CDR1 LNHNV and CDR2 YYDKDF (reference sequence). The CDR3 has 15 residues. Sequenced material: blood. The receptor comes from a female donor with papillary thyroid cancer or a benign thyroid nodule (not recorded which). Some clones in this sample may be carry-over from other donors' samples. The chain couples TRBV15 to TRBJ2-3; D not certain. As DNA, the CDR3 is TGTGCCACCAGCAGCCCCGCCGGTACCGCAGATACGCAGTATTTT. As protein: CATSSPAGTADTQYF.